What follows is one T cell receptor beta chain and its context. Its antigen specificity is not known. No much larger clonotype is one base removed from it; base qualities were not supplied. The germline V gene gives CDR1 as MDHEN and CDR2 as SYDVKM. The CDR3 covers 13 residues, taking in both the cysteine and the phenylalanine. Only CDR3 DNA is held: 39 bases, read in frame from base 1. Between the V and J ends, shortened by 5 bases and 3 bases respectively, the junction contains 8 bases. Library creation used the immunoSEQ multiplex PCR assay. For the multiplex PCR, a mixture combining 60 forward primers for TCR Vbeta segments and 13 reverse primers for TCR Jbeta segments was used. A multiplex PCR assay on genomic DNA amplified the CDR3 region of rearranged TCR beta genes. On the Illumina HiSeq System, the amplified TCR beta libraries were sequenced as 87-base-pair reads. For the original study's pipeline: A later analysis counted around 72 million unique TCR beta chains across the 666 repertoires, and 10 million to 11 million of these chains were shared by at least two donors. A nearest-neighbor algorithm error-corrected the raw reads and collapsed the reads into unique sequences, merging closely related sequences to remove PCR and sequencing errors. CDR3 sequences were aligned to IMGT reference sequences to assign V, D and J gene segments. For a sequence to be retained, a match of at least six nucleotides to both a V gene segment and a J gene segment was required. Rearrangements were called productive when the CDR3 lacked stop codons and stayed in frame with V and J; all others were non-productive. CDR3 was defined according to IMGT convention as the region running from the second conserved V-encoded cysteine to the conserved J-encoded phenylalanine. In an earlier analysis of more than 550 of the donors, sequences lacking an unambiguous match to a single V gene segment were excluded. An earlier analysis of just under 600 of the donors called V segments functional above 56.7% productive rearrangements and segregating when the between-donor standard deviation exceeded 5%. A statistical classification framework was developed to diagnose cytomegalovirus status using the catalog of TCR beta chain sequences. In a later analysis, V and J genes were assigned by comparing TCR nucleotide sequences against IMGT/GENE-DB human TR gene sequences. A later analysis assigned CDR3 sequences and most-parsimonious VDJ recombination scenarios with the TCRdist pipeline. A later analysis defined each TCR beta chain by its CDR3 amino acid sequence plus V-gene family, and excluded reads lacking a unique V-gene family. A later analysis removed several hundred highly shared, low-generation-probability nucleotide sequences to deal with suspected cross-contamination and a sequencing artifact. A later analysis calculated a clonal expansion index for each public chain from normalized within-repertoire ranks of inferred template counts. Generation probabilities in a later analysis came from a VDJ recombination model fitted to out-of-frame rearrangements, and those results were checked against IGoR. In a later analysis, hypergeometric tests were used to score TCR-TCR, TCR-HLA and TCR-CMV co-occurrence, with a repertoire-size bias correction applied to TCR pairs. In a later analysis, false discovery rates were estimated by permuting HLA or CMV assignments 20 times. In a later analysis, co-occurring TCRs were grouped using DBSCAN, with TCRdist sequence similarity added in when clustering inside HLA-allele-positive subsets. Co-occurrence clustering excluded repertoires with fewer than 30,000 or more than 120,000 public chains, plus five with anomalous nucleotide sharing. TCRdb took this table from immuneACCESS and kept in-frame rearrangements with V and J called. Such tables lack part of the clones; where checked against another copy, unresolved V genes explain under half of the gap, and the rest is unexplained. V and J calls and clone size are given by that table; D and trimming were obtained from the DNA. The sample table holds approximately 140,000 clones, of which less than 80% were seen once. In total, the top ten clones hold 8.8% of the sample.

The cohort consisted of some 670 healthy bone marrow donors. At the time of sampling, every cohort member was nominally healthy, though immune exposures that went unrecorded were likely present. The donor tested CMV seropositive and was one of the 289 seropositive cohort members. A peripheral blood sample was provided by each donor, and peripheral blood mononuclear cells were used for TCR beta sequencing. Genomic DNA extraction from the blood cell samples was performed with the Qiagen DNeasy Blood Extraction Kit. The data were taken from a study of cytomegalovirus exposure and HLA in healthy donors (dated 2017 in TCRdb). A note on the overall study: In an earlier analysis of approximately 500 of the donors, 250 to 350 Gb of sequence data and 90 million to 130 million unique TCR beta sequences from roughly 180 million T cells were reported. Every discovery cohort repertoire had been produced on one sequencing platform. Approximately 330 gigabases of sequencing data and 75 million to 85 million unique TCR sequences made up an early release that covered around 640 HLA-typed donors. In the later analysis, no new phenotypic data were used to find candidate immune exposures; instead, reliance was placed on TCR beta sequences and their occurrence across donors. The study profiled the T cell repertoires of some 610 subjects by immunosequencing and related them to cytomegalovirus serostatus. A later analysis re-analyzed previously published TCR beta repertoires from approximately 670 donors and added high-resolution HLA genotyping to study TCR occurrence patterns. Of the roughly 400 genotyped donors, less than 90% were placed in the genetic ancestry cluster associated with self-reported Caucasian donors. Typing coverage differed by locus: A, B, C, DRB1 and DQB1 were typed in roughly 620-630 donors, DQA1 in 522, DPA1 in over 600, and DPB1 in around 490. To predict cytomegalovirus infection status, the study combined high-throughput TCR immunosequencing, statistical association of individual TCRs with disease status, and machine learning. Along with the roughly 700-subject first cohort, a separate validation cohort of 120 different subjects was used. Among some 410 genotyped donors of the cohort, an average of roughly 230,000 unique TCR beta nucleotide sequences was sequenced per donor, of which roughly 17% were non-productive. Several DR-DQ haplotypes were treated as single units for association and clustering because of strong linkage in the cohort. The study aimed to test whether signatures of past pathogen exposure could be identified by cataloging public T cell receptors. Alongside the repertoire data, information on donor age, sex, ethnicity and CMV serostatus was compiled. A later genetic analysis took genome-wide SNP genotypes for about 65% of the roughly 670 donors and used that subset as a discovery cohort. Class I and class II HLA loci were covered by the typing at four-digit resolution. An earlier analysis of 500 to 750 of the donors applied high-throughput TCR beta sequencing to assess whether each TCR beta V gene segment acted as functional or pseudogenic.

What the authors observed across the whole study: Broadly in line with IMGT annotations, most TCR beta V segments showed up in productive rearrangements about 87% or about 30% of the time in an earlier analysis of approximately 640 of the donors. At a false discovery rate of 0.05, a later analysis linked 16,951 TCR beta sequences to specific HLA alleles. The study listed 164 TCR beta chains as associated with cytomegalovirus. Assigning TCR associations to individual alleles was difficult when HLA alleles, especially DR and DQ, strongly co-occurred. In a later analysis, the rate of TCR association differed among HLA loci, with DRB1 alleles having the most associated TCRs and HLA-C alleles having the fewest. The classifier was reported to diagnose cytomegalovirus status with high specificity and sensitivity in both the original cohort and the validation cohort. The authors suggested that the approach could potentially be generalized to other disease states and immunological phenotypes. Presence/absence analyses assumed roughly uniform sequencing depth across donors, an assumption that may not hold. CMV serostatus was the only immune exposure information available for the cohort. A further reported finding was that TCR beta sequences accurately predicted the HLA-A and HLA-B alleles for most subjects in the first cohort. A group of highly shared sequence variants was considered likely to be a technical artifact of the sequencing pipeline. In vitro tests confirmed that three of the cytomegalovirus-associated TCR beta chains recognize cytomegalovirus antigens. An association between a missense DCLRE1C variant and V-gene and J-gene trimming of TCR beta chains was found in a later genetic analysis and replicated in an independent cohort. Some IMGT-functional V segments, including TRBV6-2 and TRBV6-3, could not be told apart with the 87-base-pair reads, so those segments were excluded. About 15 rarely observed V segments, including chromosome 9 orphons, were excluded from the earlier analysis of approximately 500 of the donors because counts were too low. In this cohort, only TCR beta chains were sequenced, and detectable features were limited by the absence of alpha or paired-chain data. Most TCR sequences were observed very rarely across donors, whereas some public TCRs were present in many individuals. In a later genetic analysis, fewer N-insertions in productive TCRs were reported among donors in an Asian-associated ancestry cluster than the approximately 710-donor mean. Because some donors lacked HLA typing at each locus, the association tests relied only on the typed subset. Correlated functional status among segregating V segments might reflect linkage disequilibrium, but an unknown experimental factor could not be ruled out. A later analysis found that most CMV-associated TCR beta chains appeared HLA-restricted, with HLA associations seemingly driven largely by CMV exposure. In a later analysis, several top co-occurrence clusters were reported to appear linked to parvovirus B19, influenza, CMV and Epstein-Barr virus. A later analysis found that HLA-associated TCR beta chains were more clonally expanded and had lower generation probabilities than equally common non-associated chains.

The rearrangement joined TRBV28 to TRBJ1-3; no D gene call is confident. The source of this sequence is a woman between 45 and 65 years old in good health and CMV-seropositive. The sample taken for sequencing was PBMCs. The encoded CDR3 is CASSLLSGNTIYF. Read as DNA, the sequence is TGTGCCAGCAGTCTCCTCAGTGGAAACACCATATATTTT.